These T cell receptor beta chains were read from a single sample in a study of T cell repertoires in cytomegalovirus infection. TCRdb redid the calling of the reads with MiXCR, one entry per CDR3 protein. The table lists about 450,000 distinct CDR3 sequences, roughly a third of them singletons. Material: PBMCs. The receptors derive from a human donor in good health (CMV status not recorded). Some clones in this sample may be carry-over from other donors' samples. CDR3s include the opening cysteine and the closing phenylalanine or tryptophan. A D gene is named only where the DNA matches it firmly. Some rows have no size entry. The others give once, few or many, or a class for an expanded clone.

d_gene | j_gene | abundance | v_gene | CDR3aa | CDR3nt
- | TRBJ1-1 | few | TRBV29-1 | CSAQGRTEAFF | TGCAGCGCACAGGGTAGAACTGAAGCTTTCTTT
TRBD1 | TRBJ1-2 | - | TRBV4-1 | CASSQDRGPNYGYTF | TGCGCCAGCAGCCAGGACAGGGGGCCAAACTATGGCTACACCTTC
- | TRBJ1-2 | many | TRBV12-3/TRBV12-4 | CASSSGGYGYTF | TGTGCCAGCAGCTCCGGGGGCTATGGCTACACCTTC
TRBD2 | TRBJ2-5 | - | TRBV12-3/TRBV12-4 | CASSPSGGYQETQYF | TGTGCCAGCAGTCCTAGCGGGGGGTACCAAGAGACCCAGTACTTC
- | TRBJ1-1 | - | TRBV7-6 | CASSNQFPGLEAFF | TGTGCCAGCAGTAACCAATTCCCGGGTCTGGAAGCTTTCTTT
TRBD1 | TRBJ2-5 | many | TRBV7-2 | CASSLVGQGWKETQYF | TGTGCCAGCAGCTTAGTGGGACAGGGATGGAAAGAGACCCAGTACTTC
- | TRBJ2-3 | few | TRBV7-6 | CASSLPGLSTDTQYF | TGTGCCAGCAGCTTACCGGGCCTTTCCACAGATACGCAGTATTTT
- | TRBJ2-1 | many | TRBV12-3/TRBV12-4 | CASSPGGSEQFF | TGTGCCAGCAGTCCCGGGGGCTCTGAGCAGTTCTTC
- | TRBJ1-1 | - | TRBV4-2 | CASSQELNREAFF | TGTGCCAGCAGCCAAGAACTGAATAGAGAAGCTTTCTTT
- | TRBJ1-2 | many | TRBV7-2 | CASSSSANPYGYTF | TGTGCCAGCAGCTCATCAGCTAATCCCTATGGCTACACCTTC
- | TRBJ2-6 | - | TRBV4-1 | CASSQDSASVANVLTF | TGCGCCAGCAGCCAAGATAGCGCATCTGTGGCCAACGTCCTGACTTTC
- | TRBJ2-1 | - | TRBV28 | CASSPYRSYNEQFF | TGTGCCAGCAGCCCCTACCGGTCCTACAATGAGCAGTTCTTC
TRBD1 | TRBJ1-1 | few | TRBV19 | CATLARTGGYVDETEAFF | TGTGCCACCCTCGCCCGGACAGGGGGATATGTGGACGAGACTGAAGCTTTCTTT
- | TRBJ2-5 | many | TRBV6-1 | CASSEAGGGLTQYF | TGTGCCAGCAGTGAAGCTGGAGGGGGCTTGACCCAGTACTTC
- | TRBJ1-4 | - | TRBV5-1 | CASSLGTTNEKLFF | TGCGCCAGCAGCTTGGGGACGACTAATGAAAAACTGTTTTTT
- | TRBJ2-7 | - | TRBV19 | CASSTSGSYEQYF | TGTGCCAGTAGTACCTCGGGAAGCTACGAGCAGTACTTC
TRBD1 | TRBJ1-4 | - | TRBV7-6 | CASSTGQGAPGAGLFF | TGTGCCAGCAGCACCGGACAGGGGGCCCCGGGGGCCGGACTGTTTTTT
TRBD2 | TRBJ2-3 | - | TRBV7-2 | CASGTLAGGPSTQYF | TGTGCCAGCGGGACCCTGGCGGGGGGGCCAAGTACGCAGTATTTT
- | TRBJ1-5 | - | TRBV29-1 | CSVRSDGPQHF | TGCAGCGTCCGTTCTGATGGGCCCCAGCATTTT
- | TRBJ1-2 | - | TRBV14 | CASSQDLRGYTF | TGTGCCAGCAGCCAAGATCTTCGGGGCTACACCTTC
TRBD1 | TRBJ1-3 | - | TRBV19 | CASSRRGQGASGNTIYF | TGTGCCAGTAGTAGGCGTGGACAGGGGGCTTCGGGAAACACCATATATTTT
TRBD2 | TRBJ2-3 | - | TRBV5-1 | CASRAGTSGDTQYF | TGCGCCAGCAGAGCCGGGACTAGCGGGGATACGCAGTATTTT
- | TRBJ1-1 | few | TRBV7-8 | CASSSDRYSNTEAFF | TGTGCCAGCAGCTCCGACAGGTACTCGAACACTGAAGCTTTCTTT
TRBD2 | TRBJ2-5 | - | TRBV6-2/TRBV6-3 | CDSSDQRGSQETQYF | TGTGACAGCAGTGATCAGCGGGGGTCGCAAGAGACCCAGTACTTC
TRBD1 | TRBJ2-2 | few | TRBV19 | CASSIVRRTGAAGELFF | TGTGCCAGTAGTATAGTACGCCGGACAGGGGCGGCCGGGGAGCTGTTTTTT
TRBD1 | TRBJ2-3 | - | TRBV6-5 | CASSLRGHDTDTQYF | TGTGCCAGCAGCCTTAGGGGGCATGACACAGATACGCAGTATTTT
- | TRBJ2-1 | - | TRBV5-1 | CASSLRGPPKGDEQFF | TGCGCCAGCAGCTTGAGAGGTCCCCCGAAGGGGGATGAGCAGTTCTTC
- | TRBJ2-7 | - | TRBV19 | CASSKGTAGSYEQYF | TGTGCCAGTAGTAAAGGGACAGCGGGTTCCTACGAGCAGTACTTC
TRBD1 | TRBJ2-7 | - | TRBV6-2/TRBV6-3 | CASSDPRDRVFNEQYF | TGTGCCAGCAGTGACCCCCGGGACAGGGTGTTCAACGAGCAGTACTTC
- | TRBJ2-5 | once | TRBV5-5 | CASSLEGVGLETQYF | TGTGCCAGCAGCTTGGAAGGCGTGGGTTTGGAGACCCAGTACTTC
TRBD2 | TRBJ2-3 | few | TRBV5-4 | CASSWAGGTPDTQYF | TGTGCCAGCAGCTGGGCGGGGGGCACCCCAGATACGCAGTATTTT
- | TRBJ1-6 | many | TRBV19 | CASNLGGTYNSPLHF | TGTGCCAGTAATTTGGGGGGTACCTATAATTCACCCCTCCACTTT
- | TRBJ2-7 | - | TRBV6-2/TRBV6-3 | CASSYSREQYF | TGTGCCAGCAGTTACTCTAGAGAGCAGTACTTC
TRBD1 | TRBJ2-4 | many | TRBV7-9 | CASSSGQGAKNIQYF | TGTGCCAGCAGCTCGGGACAGGGGGCGAAAAACATTCAGTACTTC
TRBD1 | TRBJ1-5 | many | TRBV7-6 | CASSLATGEDQPQHF | TGTGCCAGCAGCTTAGCTACAGGGGAAGATCAGCCCCAGCATTTT
- | TRBJ1-5 | few | TRBV15 | CATSGETGQPQHF | TGTGCCACCAGCGGAGAGACTGGCCAGCCCCAGCATTTT